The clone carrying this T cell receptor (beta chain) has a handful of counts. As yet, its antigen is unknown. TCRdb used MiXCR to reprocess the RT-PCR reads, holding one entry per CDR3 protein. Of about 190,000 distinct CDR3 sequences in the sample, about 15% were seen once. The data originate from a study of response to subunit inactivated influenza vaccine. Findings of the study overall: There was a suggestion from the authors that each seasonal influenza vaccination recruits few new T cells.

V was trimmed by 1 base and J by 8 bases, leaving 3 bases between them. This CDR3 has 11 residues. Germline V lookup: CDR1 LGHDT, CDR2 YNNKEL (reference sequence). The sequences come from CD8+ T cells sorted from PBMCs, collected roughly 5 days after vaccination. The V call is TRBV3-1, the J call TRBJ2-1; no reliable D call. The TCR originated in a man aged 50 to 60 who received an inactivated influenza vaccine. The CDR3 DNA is TGTGCCAGCAGCCAAGGCGATGAGCAGTTCTTC. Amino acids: CASSQGDEQFF.